The 16 T cell receptor beta chains below come from one sample, sequenced in a study of T cell clones after liver transplantation. The protocol was immunoSEQ multiplex PCR, while the TCRdb copy is restricted to in-frame clones and leaves out a portion. Here the sample spans around 100,000 clones, roughly four fifths being singletons. Specimen: CD4+ T cells from blood, collected before liver transplant. Receptors originate from a human donor who received a liver transplant.

The gene calls are TRBV7-9 and TRBJ2-3; D is tentatively TRBD1 or TRBD2 (6 bases each). Germline V lookup: CDR1 SEHNR, CDR2 FQNEAQ (reference sequence). Deletions cut 5 bases from V and 3 bases from J, with 9 bases between. This CDR3 comprises 13 residues. This CDR3 is CASSLGGTDTQYF. The DNA of the CDR3 is TGTGCCAGCAGCCTAGGGGGGACAGATACGCAGTATTTT.

The chain links TRBV11-2 to TRBJ1-5, with 9 bases matching TRBD1. The germline gives CDR1 SGHAT, CDR2 FQNNGV. This CDR3 contains 15 residues. V lost 4 bases to trimming and J lost 0 bases; unmatched junction nucleotides: 1. CDR3 sequence: CASSWTGDSNQPQHF. In nucleotides, the CDR3 is TGTGCCAGCAGCTGGACAGGGGATAGCAATCAGCCCCAGCATTTT.

This clone has only a few counts. The chain joins TRBV10-3 to TRBJ1-2; D is undetermined. Trimming cost V 3 bases and J 0 bases, with 8 bases left between them. This CDR3 contains 14 residues. Per the germline V gene, CDR1 is ENHRY and CDR2 is SYGVKD. CDR3 loop: CAISERLANYGYTF. The DNA for the CDR3 is TGTGCCATCAGTGAAAGGCTTGCTAACTATGGCTACACCTTC.

This clone was found once. The CDR3 loop reads CASSVQGSEQFF. The CDR3 DNA reads as TGTGCCAGCAGTGTACAGGGGAGCGAGCAGTTCTTC. V and J are TRBV6-5 and TRBJ2-1, with 7 bases aligning to TRBD1. The CDR3 has 12 amino acids. J was trimmed by 10 bases and V by 5 bases; bases with no gene match: 5. The germline V gene encodes CDR1 MNHEY and CDR2 SVGAGI.

The chain links TRBV5-4 to TRBJ1-4, with a weak D call TRBD1 (6 bases). The germline V gene encodes CDR1 SGHNT and CDR2 YYREEE (reference sequence). The CDR3 sequence is 15 residues long. V dropped 4 bases and J dropped 5 bases, with 15 bases sitting between them. The CDR3 region is CASSPHVDRNEKLFF. DNA of the CDR3: TGTGCCAGCAGCCCACACGTGGACAGAAATGAAAAACTGTTTTTT.

By sample fraction, this clone is medium-sized. The chain couples TRBV19 to TRBJ1-1; D perhaps matches TRBD1 (5 bases). This CDR3 has 12 amino acids. Germline V lookup: CDR1 LNHDA, CDR2 SQIVND (reference sequence). V was cut by 0 bases and J by 11 bases, with 10 bases left in between. CDR3: CASSIDRGVAFF. The CDR3 DNA sequence: TGTGCCAGTAGTATAGATCGAGGGGTGGCTTTCTTT. The full variable domain, rest sourced from reference TRBV19 and TRBJ1-1, is DGGITQSPKYLFRKEGQNVTLSCEQNLNHDAMYWYRQDPGQGLRLIYYSQIVNDFQKGDIAEGYSVSREKKESFPLTVTSAQKNPTAFYLCASSIDRGVAFFGQGTRLTVV.

The V call is TRBV2, the J call TRBJ1-5; D is unresolved. This CDR3 has 12 amino acids. The V gene lost 3 bases and the J gene lost 3 bases, with 3 bases spanning the gap. Germline CDR1 and CDR2: SNHLY and FYNNEI. The CDR3 sequence is CASSDANQPQHF. CDR3 nucleotides: TGTGCCAGCAGTGATGCCAATCAGCCCCAGCATTTT. The full variable domain, rest sourced from reference TRBV2 and TRBJ1-5, is EPEVTQTPSHQVTQMGQEVILRCVPISNHLYFYWYRQILGQKVEFLVSFYNNEISEKSEIFDDQFSVERPDGSNFTLKIRSTKLEDSAMYFCASSDANQPQHFGDGTRLSIL.

The rearrangement links TRBV15 to TRBJ2-3; TRBD1 might be the D (6 bases). V was trimmed by 4 bases and J by 5 bases, leaving 37 bases between them. This CDR3 is 22 amino acids long. The germline V gene has CDR1 LNHNV and CDR2 YYDKDF (reference sequence). The CDR3 coding sequence is TGTGCCACCAGCAAAACAATTGCCGGGACAATTGGGGGCTGGGGATTCGGAGATACGCAGTATTTT. Translation: CATSKTIAGTIGGWGFGDTQYF.

The chain employs TRBV9 and TRBJ1-2, with a tentative D call TRBD1 (5 bases). CDR3 size: 15 residues. Trimming took off 0 bases at V and 0 bases at J, with 9 bases between the two ends. Germline V gene sequence: CDR1 SGDLS, CDR2 YYNGEE. CDR3 amino acids: CASSVGVGANYGYTF. The CDR3, as DNA: TGTGCCAGCAGCGTAGGTGTAGGGGCTAACTATGGCTACACCTTC.

The chain carries TRBV9 and TRBJ2-1, with 12 bases that match TRBD2. The CDR3 covers 17 residues. Germline V gene sequence: CDR1 SGDLS, CDR2 YYNGEE. The V gene end was trimmed by 4 bases and the J gene end by 6 bases; junction bases not matched to a gene: 11. The CDR3 region is CASSRRETSGSSNEQFF. CDR3 DNA sequence: TGTGCCAGCAGCCGTCGAGAGACTAGCGGGAGTTCCAATGAGCAGTTCTTC.

The rearrangement uses TRBV6-4 and TRBJ2-1; the match to TRBD2 covers 12 bases. Per the germline V gene, CDR1 is MRHNA and CDR2 is SNTAGT. This CDR3 is 14 amino acids long. The junction had 4 bases not matched to a gene; V was cut back by 4 bases and J by 9 bases. CDR3 sequence: CASSGLAGESEQFF. For the CDR3, the DNA is TGTGCCAGCAGTGGACTAGCGGGAGAAAGTGAGCAGTTCTTC.

V is TRBV12-5 and J is TRBJ1-6, with D perhaps matching TRBD1 (6 bases). This CDR3 spans 13 amino acids. The V end was cut by 9 bases, the J end by 10 bases, with 16 bases between. Looked up from germline, CDR1 is LGHNT and CDR2 is FRNRAP. CDR3 nucleotides: TGTGCTAGCAAAGGGCCAGGGGACTCACCCCTCCACTTT. This encodes CASKGPGDSPLHF.

The V call is TRBV15, the J call TRBJ1-5; TRBD1 might be the D (5 bases). The ends were cut back, 0 bases at V and 2 bases at J, with 14 bases in the middle. Looked up from germline, CDR1 is LNHNV and CDR2 is YYDKDF (reference sequence). The CDR3 has 17 amino acids. The CDR3 protein is CATSRDFGSGGNQPQHF. The CDR3, as DNA: TGTGCCACCAGCAGAGATTTCGGCTCGGGGGGCAATCAGCCCCAGCATTTT. The variable domain in full, completed from reference TRBV15 and TRBJ1-5, reads DAMVIQNPRYQVTQFGKPVTLSCSQTLNHNVMYWYQQKSSQAPKLLFHYYDKDFNNEADTPDNFQSRRPNTSFCFLDIRSPGLGDTAMYLCATSRDFGSGGNQPQHFGDGTRLSIL.

The chain joins TRBV11-2 to TRBJ2-2; D may correspond to TRBD1 or TRBD2 (5 bases each). CDR3 length equals 15 residues. The germline gives CDR1 SGHAT, CDR2 FQNNGV. V lost 1 base to trimming and J lost 6 bases, with 12 bases between them. The chain's CDR3 is CASSLGGHGAGELFF. The CDR3 region has the DNA TGTGCCAGCAGCTTAGGGGGCCACGGGGCCGGGGAGCTGTTTTTT.

The gene calls are TRBV7-9 and TRBJ1-2; D is unresolved. The length of the CDR3 is 11 residues. Trimming cost V 1 base and J 8 bases, with 5 bases left between them. Germline assignment: CDR1 SEHNR and CDR2 FQNEAQ (reference sequence). The chain's CDR3 is CASSLELGYTF. The CDR3 DNA reads as TGTGCCAGCAGCTTAGAACTCGGCTACACCTTC. The whole variable domain, remainder taken from reference TRBV7-9 and TRBJ1-2, is DTGVSQNPRHKITKRGQNVTFRCDPISEHNRLYWYRQTLGQGPEFLTYFQNEAQLEKSRLLSDRFSAERPKGSFSTLEIQRTEQGDSAMYLCASSLELGYTFGSGTRLTVV.

This clone occurred once. The genes are TRBV30 and TRBJ1-3; TRBD1 matches 7 bases. This CDR3 is 15 amino acids long. Per germline, CDR1 GTSNPN and CDR2 SVGIG (reference sequence). The V and J ends lost 3 bases and 0 bases, in that order; junction bases with no gene match: 5. CDR3 protein: CAWSDRAHSGNTIYF. CDR3 coding DNA: TGTGCCTGGAGCGACAGGGCCCACTCTGGAAACACCATATATTTT.